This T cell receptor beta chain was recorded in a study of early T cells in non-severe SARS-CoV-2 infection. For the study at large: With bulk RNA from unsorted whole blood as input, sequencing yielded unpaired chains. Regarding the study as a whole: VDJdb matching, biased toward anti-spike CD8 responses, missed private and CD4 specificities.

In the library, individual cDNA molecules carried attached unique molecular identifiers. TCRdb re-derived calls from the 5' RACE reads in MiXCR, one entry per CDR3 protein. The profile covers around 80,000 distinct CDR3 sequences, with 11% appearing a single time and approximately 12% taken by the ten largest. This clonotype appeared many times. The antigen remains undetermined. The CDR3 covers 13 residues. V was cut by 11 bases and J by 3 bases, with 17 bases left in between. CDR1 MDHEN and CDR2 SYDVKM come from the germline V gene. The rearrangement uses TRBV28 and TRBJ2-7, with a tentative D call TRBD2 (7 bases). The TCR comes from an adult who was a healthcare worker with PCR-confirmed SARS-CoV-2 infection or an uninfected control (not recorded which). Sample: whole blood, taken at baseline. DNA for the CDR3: TGTGCCTGCACCCTGGGGGGGCACTACGAGCAGTACTTC. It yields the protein CACTLGGHYEQYF.